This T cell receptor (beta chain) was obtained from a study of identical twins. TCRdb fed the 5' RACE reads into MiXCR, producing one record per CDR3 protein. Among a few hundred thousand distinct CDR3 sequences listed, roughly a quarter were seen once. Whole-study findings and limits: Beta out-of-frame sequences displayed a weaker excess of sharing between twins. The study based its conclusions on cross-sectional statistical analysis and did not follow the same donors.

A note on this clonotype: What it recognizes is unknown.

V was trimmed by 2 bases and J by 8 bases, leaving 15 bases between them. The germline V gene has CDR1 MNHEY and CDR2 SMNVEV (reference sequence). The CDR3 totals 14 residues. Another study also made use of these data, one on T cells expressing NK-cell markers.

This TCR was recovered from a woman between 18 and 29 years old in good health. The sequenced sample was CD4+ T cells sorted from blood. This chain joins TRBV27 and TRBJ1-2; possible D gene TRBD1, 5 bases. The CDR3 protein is CASSLEGRSAGYTF. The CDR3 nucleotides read TGTGCCAGCAGTTTAGAGGGGCGGTCTGCAGGCTACACCTTC.